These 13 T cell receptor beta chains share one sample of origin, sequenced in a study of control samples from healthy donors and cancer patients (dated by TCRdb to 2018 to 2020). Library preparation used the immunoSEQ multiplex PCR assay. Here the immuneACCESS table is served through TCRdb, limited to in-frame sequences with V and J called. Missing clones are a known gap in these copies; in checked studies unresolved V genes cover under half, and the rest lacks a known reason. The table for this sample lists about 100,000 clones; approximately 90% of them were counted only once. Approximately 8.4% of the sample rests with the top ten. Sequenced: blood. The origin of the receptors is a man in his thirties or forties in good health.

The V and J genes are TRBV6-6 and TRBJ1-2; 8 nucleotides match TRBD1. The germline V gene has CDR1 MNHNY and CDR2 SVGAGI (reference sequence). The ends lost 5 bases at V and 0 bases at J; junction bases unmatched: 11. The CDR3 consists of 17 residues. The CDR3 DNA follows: TGTGCCAGCAGTCAAACAGGGGGACTACCTACTAACTATGGCTACACCTTC. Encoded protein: CASSQTGGLPTNYGYTF.

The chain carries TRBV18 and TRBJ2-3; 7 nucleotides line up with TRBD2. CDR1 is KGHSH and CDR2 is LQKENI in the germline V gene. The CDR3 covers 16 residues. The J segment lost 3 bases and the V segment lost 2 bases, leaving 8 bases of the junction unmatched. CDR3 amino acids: CASSPGLRGMTDTQYF. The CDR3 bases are TGTGCCAGCTCACCAGGGCTGCGGGGGATGACAGATACGCAGTATTTT.

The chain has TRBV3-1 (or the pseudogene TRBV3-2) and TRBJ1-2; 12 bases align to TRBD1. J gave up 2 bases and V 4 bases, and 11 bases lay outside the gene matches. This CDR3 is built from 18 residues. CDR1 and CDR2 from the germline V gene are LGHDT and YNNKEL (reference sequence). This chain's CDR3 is CASSRDRPGQGANYGYTF. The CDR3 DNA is TGTGCCAGCAGCCGCGACCGACCGGGACAGGGGGCGAACTATGGCTACACCTTC.

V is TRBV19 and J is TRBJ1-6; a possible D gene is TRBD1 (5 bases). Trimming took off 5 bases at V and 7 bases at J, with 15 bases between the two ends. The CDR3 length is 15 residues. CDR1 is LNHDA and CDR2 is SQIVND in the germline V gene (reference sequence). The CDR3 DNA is TGTGCCAGTAGTCCCGGGACTGGATTAAATTCACCCCTCCACTTT. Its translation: CASSPGTGLNSPLHF.

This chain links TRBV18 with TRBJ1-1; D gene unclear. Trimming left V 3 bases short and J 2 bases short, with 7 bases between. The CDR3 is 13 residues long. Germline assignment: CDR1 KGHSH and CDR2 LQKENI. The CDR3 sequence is CASSPSENTEAFF. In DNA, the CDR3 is TGTGCCAGCTCACCTTCAGAAAACACTGAAGCTTTCTTT.

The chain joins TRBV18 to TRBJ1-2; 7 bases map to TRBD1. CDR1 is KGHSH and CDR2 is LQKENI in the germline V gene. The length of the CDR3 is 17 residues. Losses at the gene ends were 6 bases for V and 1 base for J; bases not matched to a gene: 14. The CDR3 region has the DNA TGTGCCAGCTCGTACGCACAGGGGCGACAACTTAACTATGGCTACACCTTC. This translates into CASSYAQGRQLNYGYTF.

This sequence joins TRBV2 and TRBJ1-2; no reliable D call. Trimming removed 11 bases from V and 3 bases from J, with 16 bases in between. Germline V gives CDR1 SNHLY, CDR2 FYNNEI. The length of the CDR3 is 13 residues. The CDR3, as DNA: TGTGCCGTTGGACGCCCCCCGGACTATGGCTACACCTTC. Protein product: CAVGRPPDYGYTF.

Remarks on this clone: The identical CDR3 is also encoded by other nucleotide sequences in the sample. CDR3 DNA sequence: TGTGCCAGTAGTAGAACTTACAATGAGCAGTTCTTC. Translating it yields CASSRTYNEQFF. This chain joins TRBV19 and TRBJ2-1, with D uncertain. The CDR3 has 12 amino acids. V gave up 4 bases and J gave up 4 bases, with 5 bases separating them. Germline values: CDR1 LNHDA, CDR2 SQIVND (reference sequence).

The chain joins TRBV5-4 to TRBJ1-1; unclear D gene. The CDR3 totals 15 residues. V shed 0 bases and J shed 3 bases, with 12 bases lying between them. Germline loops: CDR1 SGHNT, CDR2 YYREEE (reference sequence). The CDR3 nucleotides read TGTGCCAGCAGCTTGGGAGTTATCAGTTACACTGAAGCTTTCTTT. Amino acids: CASSLGVISYTEAFF.

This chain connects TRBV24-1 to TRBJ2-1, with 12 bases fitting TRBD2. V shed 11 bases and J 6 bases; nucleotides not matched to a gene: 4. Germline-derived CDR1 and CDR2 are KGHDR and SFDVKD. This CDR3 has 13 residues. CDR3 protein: CAIGLAGLNEQFF. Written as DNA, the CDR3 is TGTGCCATCGGACTAGCGGGACTCAATGAGCAGTTCTTC.

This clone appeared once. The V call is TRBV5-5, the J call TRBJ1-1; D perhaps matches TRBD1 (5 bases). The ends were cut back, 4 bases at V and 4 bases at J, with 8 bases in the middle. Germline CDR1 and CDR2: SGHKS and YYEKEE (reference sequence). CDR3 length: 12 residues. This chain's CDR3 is CASSLRVTEAFF. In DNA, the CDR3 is TGTGCCAGCAGCCTCAGGGTCACTGAAGCTTTCTTT.

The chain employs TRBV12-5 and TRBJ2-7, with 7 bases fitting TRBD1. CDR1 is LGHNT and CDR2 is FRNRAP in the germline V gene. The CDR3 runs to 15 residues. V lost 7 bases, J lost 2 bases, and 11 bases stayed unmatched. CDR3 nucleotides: TGTGCTAGTGCCTCCGGGACAGCACTGACCTACGAGCAGTACTTC. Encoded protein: CASASGTALTYEQYF.

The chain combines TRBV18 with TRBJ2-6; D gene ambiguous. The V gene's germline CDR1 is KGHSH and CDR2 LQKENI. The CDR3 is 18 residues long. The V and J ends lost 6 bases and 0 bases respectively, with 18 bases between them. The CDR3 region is CASSSRLLLDSGANVLTF. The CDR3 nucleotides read TGTGCCAGCTCTTCGCGACTGCTGCTCGACTCTGGGGCCAACGTCCTGACTTTC. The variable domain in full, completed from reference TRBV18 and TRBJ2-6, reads NAGVMQNPRHLVRRRGQEARLRCSPMKGHSHVYWYRQLPEEGLKFMVYLQKENIIDESGMPKERFSAEFPKEGPSILRIQQVVRGDSAAYFCASSSRLLLDSGANVLTFGAGSRLTVL.